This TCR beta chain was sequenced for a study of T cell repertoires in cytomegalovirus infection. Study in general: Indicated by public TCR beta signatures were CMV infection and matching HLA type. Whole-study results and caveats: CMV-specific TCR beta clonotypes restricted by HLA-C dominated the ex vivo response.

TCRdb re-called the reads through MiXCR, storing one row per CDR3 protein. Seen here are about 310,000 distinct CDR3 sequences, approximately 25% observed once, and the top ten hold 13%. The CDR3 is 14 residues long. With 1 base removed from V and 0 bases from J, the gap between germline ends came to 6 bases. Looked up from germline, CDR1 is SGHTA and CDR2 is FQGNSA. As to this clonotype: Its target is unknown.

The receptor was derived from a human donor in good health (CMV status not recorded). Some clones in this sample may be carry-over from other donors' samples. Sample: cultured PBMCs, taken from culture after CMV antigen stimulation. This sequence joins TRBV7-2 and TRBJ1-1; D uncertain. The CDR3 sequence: CASSLESMNTEAFF. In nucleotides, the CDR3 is TGTGCCAGCAGCTTAGAGAGTATGAACACTGAAGCTTTCTTT. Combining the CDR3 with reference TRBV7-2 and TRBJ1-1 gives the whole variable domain GAGVSQSPSNKVTEKGKDVELRCDPISGHTALYWYRQSLGQGLEFLIYFQGNSAPDKSGLPSDRFSAERTGGSVSTLTIQRTQQEDSAVYLCASSLESMNTEAFFGQGTRLTVV.